The 26 T cell receptor beta chains listed next were all sequenced from one sample in a study of blood T cell repertoires in COVID-19. Only in-frame clones appear in the TCRdb table, and some are missing; sequencing was by immunoSEQ multiplex PCR. The sample lists about 130,000 clones, about four fifths occurring once. Sequencing was carried out using peripheral blood. These receptors were collected from an elderly woman with acute or convalescent COVID-19.

V and J are TRBV5-6 and TRBJ2-5, with TRBD2 identical over 15 bases. Germline CDR1 is SGHDT and CDR2 is YYEEEE. The CDR3 contains 17 residues. Unmatched junction bases numbered 5, after V lost 0 bases and J lost 5 bases. The CDR3 coding sequence is TGTGCCAGCAGCTTGGGAGGACTAGCGGGGGGGCACGAGACCCAGTACTTC. Amino acid sequence: CASSLGGLAGGHETQYF.

The chain has TRBV7-6 and TRBJ2-3, with 12 bases matching TRBD2. The CDR3 has 15 residues. Trimming removed 4 bases from V and 7 bases from J; junction bases left unmatched: 6. Germline CDR1 reads SGHVS; CDR2 reads FNYEAQ. The CDR3 loop is CASSSGLAGGHTQYF. The DNA of the CDR3 is TGTGCCAGCAGCTCGGGTCTAGCGGGGGGGCATACGCAGTATTTT.

The chain uses TRBV7-2 and TRBJ1-5, with D unresolved. The CDR3 has 14 residues. From germline, CDR1 is SGHTA and CDR2 FQGNSA. V shed 3 bases and J shed 6 bases, with 12 bases lying between them. The CDR3 sequence: CASSLGAAIQPQHF. The CDR3 region has the DNA TGTGCCAGCAGCTTGGGAGCCGCAATTCAGCCCCAGCATTTT.

This chain joins TRBV20-1 and TRBJ1-1; 8 nucleotides line up with TRBD1. CDR1 is DFQATT and CDR2 is SNEGSKA in the germline V gene (reference sequence). V lost 4 bases to trimming and J lost 6 bases; unmatched junction nucleotides: 1. The CDR3 totals 11 residues. CDR3 sequence (DNA): TGCAGTGCTACACAGGGGGCTGAAGCTTTCTTT. Its translation is CSATQGAEAFF.

The genes are TRBV12-5 and TRBJ1-4; 8 nucleotides match TRBD1. Trimming at V came to 6 bases and at J to 0 bases, leaving 3 bases not matched to a gene. Per the germline V gene, CDR1 is LGHNT and CDR2 is FRNRAP. This CDR3 is 15 amino acids long. The CDR3 region has the DNA TGTGCTAGTGGCGAGACAGGGGCAACTAATGAAAAACTGTTTTTT. Translating gives CASGETGATNEKLFF.

There are a few counts of this clone. The chain carries TRBV2 and TRBJ1-4; possibly TRBD1 for D (6 bases). The V gene lost 8 bases and the J gene lost 3 bases, with 10 bases spanning the gap. CDR3 length: 13 amino acids. CDR1 is SNHLY, CDR2 FYNNEI, per germline. The CDR3 here is CASQTGSNEKLFF. In DNA form, the CDR3 reads TGTGCCAGCCAAACAGGGTCTAATGAAAAACTGTTTTTT.

The chain is built from TRBV5-1 and TRBJ1-1; 10 bases align to TRBD1. The length of the CDR3 is 16 residues. Germline V lookup: CDR1 SGHRS, CDR2 YFSETQ. V lost 0 bases and J lost 0; bases outside the gene matches: 2. CDR3 amino acids: CASSLAGQGMNTEAFF. DNA for the CDR3: TGCGCCAGCAGCTTGGCGGGACAGGGGATGAACACTGAAGCTTTCTTT.

The CDR3 region is CASSGASGGALIYNEQFF. The CDR3 DNA is TGTGCCAGCAGTGGAGCAAGCGGGGGGGCCCTTATCTACAATGAGCAGTTCTTC. The chain has TRBV25-1 and TRBJ2-1, with 10 bases identical to TRBD2. Trimming removed 4 bases from V and 3 bases from J; junction bases left unmatched: 12. CDR3 length: 18 amino acids. Germline CDR1 MGHDK, CDR2 SYGVNS.

The rearrangement links TRBV7-2 to TRBJ2-3; 7 bases are shared with TRBD2. The ends lost 1 base at V and 6 bases at J; junction bases unmatched: 4. Germline V CDR1 and CDR2: SGHTA, FQGNSA. The CDR3 sequence is 14 residues long. The CDR3 sequence: CASSLDGRSDTQYF. The CDR3 coding sequence is TGTGCCAGCAGCTTAGACGGGAGGTCGGATACGCAGTATTTT.

The chain is built from TRBV11-2 and TRBJ2-5; possible D gene TRBD1, 6 bases. The V end lost 4 bases, the J end lost 9 bases, and 15 bases lay between the germline ends. The CDR3 contains 13 residues. Looked up from germline, CDR1 is SGHAT and CDR2 is FQNNGV. The CDR3 loop reads CASSSQGRMAQYF. CDR3 DNA sequence: TGTGCCAGCAGCTCACAGGGCCGCATGGCCCAGTACTTC.

The chain is built from TRBV2 and TRBJ2-2, with D possibly matching TRBD2 (5 bases). Trimming took off 0 bases at V and 2 bases at J, with 7 bases between the two ends. The CDR3 length is 15 residues. Germline V gives CDR1 SNHLY, CDR2 FYNNEI. The CDR3 spells CASSEAPGNTGELFF. The CDR3 bases are TGTGCCAGCAGTGAAGCTCCGGGAAACACCGGGGAGCTGTTTTTT.

The V gene is TRBV9, the J gene TRBJ2-3; 8 bases match TRBD2. CDR3 length: 15 amino acids. Germline V lookup: CDR1 SGDLS, CDR2 YYNGEE. The ends lost 3 bases at V and 7 bases at J; junction bases unmatched: 10. CDR3 region: CASSGPGSGGYTQYF. DNA for the CDR3: TGTGCCAGCAGCGGGCCCGGGAGCGGGGGTTATACGCAGTATTTT.

The chain carries TRBV13 and TRBJ1-3; TRBD1 is a possible D gene (5 bases). CDR1 is PRHDT, CDR2 FYEKMQ, per germline (reference sequence). CDR3 length equals 15 residues. V was cut by 2 bases and J by 7 bases, with 15 bases left in between. CDR3 in DNA: TGTGCCAGCAGCTTATCTGACAGTCCTCGGAACACCATATATTTT. Translated: CASSLSDSPRNTIYF.

A single count supports this clone. The chain links TRBV7-8 to TRBJ1-3; D is unresolved. Germline CDR1 is SGHVS and CDR2 is FQNEAQ. CDR3 size: 16 residues. V was clipped by 1 base and J by 4 bases, with 14 bases between them. The CDR3 sequence is CASSLGVSFAGNTIYF. Written as DNA, the CDR3 is TGTGCCAGCAGCTTAGGAGTGTCTTTCGCAGGAAACACCATATATTTT.

The V gene is TRBV3-1 (or the pseudogene TRBV3-2), the J gene TRBJ1-5; D is perhaps TRBD1 (6 bases). V dropped 9 bases and J dropped 3 bases, with 18 bases sitting between them. This CDR3 region has 15 residues. Germline V CDR1 and CDR2: LGHDT, YNNKEL (reference sequence). The CDR3 region has the DNA TGTGCCAGTCCCCCGGGACACCCAAACAATCAGCCCCAGCATTTT. Its protein is CASPPGHPNNQPQHF.

Remarks on this clone: Other nucleotide sequences from this sample produce the same CDR3. The J gene is TRBJ1-5, the V gene TRBV29-1; D might be TRBD1 (5 bases). The V end lost 4 bases, the J end lost 2 bases, and 6 bases lay between the germline ends. Germline loops: CDR1 SQVTM, CDR2 ANQGSEA. The length of the CDR3 is 12 residues. The CDR3 loop is CSVGGGNQPQHF. The CDR3 bases are TGCAGCGTTGGGGGCGGCAATCAGCCCCAGCATTTT.

The genes are TRBV4-2 and TRBJ1-4; D is ambiguous. CDR1 is LGHNA and CDR2 is YNFKEQ in the germline V gene. Trimming took 5 bases from V and 0 from J, leaving 13 bases between them. The CDR3 runs to 16 residues. This chain's CDR3 is CASSTGPGSTNEKLFF. In DNA, the CDR3 is TGTGCCAGCAGCACTGGACCGGGATCAACTAATGAAAAACTGTTTTTT.

J is TRBJ1-3 and V is TRBV19; D may be TRBD1 (5 bases). The V end was cut by 8 bases, the J end by 2 bases, with 19 bases between. The germline gives CDR1 LNHDA, CDR2 SQIVND (reference sequence). This CDR3 is built from 16 residues. In nucleotides, the CDR3 is TGTGCCAGTGGGACTCTCGACCCACCAACTGGAAACACCATATATTTT. Encoded protein: CASGTLDPPTGNTIYF. Full variable domain (remainder filled in from reference TRBV19 and TRBJ1-3): DGGITQSPKYLFRKEGQNVTLSCEQNLNHDAMYWYRQDPGQGLRLIYYSQIVNDFQKGDIAEGYSVSREKKESFPLTVTSAQKNPTAFYLCASGTLDPPTGNTIYFGEGSWLTVV.

This chain links TRBV4-3 with TRBJ1-1, with D uncertain. V lost 8 bases to trimming and J lost 0 bases, with 13 bases between them. Germline V lookup: CDR1 LGHNA, CDR2 YSLEER. CDR3 length equals 14 residues. The CDR3 region is CASAPKQLNTEAFF. The DNA for the CDR3 is TGCGCCAGCGCCCCAAAACAGTTGAACACTGAAGCTTTCTTT.

This clone has a handful of counts. This sequence joins TRBV7-9 and TRBJ1-6, with a weak D call TRBD1 (6 bases). Germline values: CDR1 SEHNR, CDR2 FQNEAQ (reference sequence). V was cut by 7 bases and J by 5 bases, with 12 bases left in between. This CDR3 is built from 14 residues. The CDR3 is CASTLTGDNSPLHF. The CDR3 DNA follows: TGTGCCAGCACCCTGACAGGAGATAATTCACCCCTCCACTTT.

The chain combines TRBV6-5 with TRBJ2-7; the D gene is possibly TRBD2 (6 bases). From germline, CDR1 is MNHEY and CDR2 SVGAGI. The CDR3 loop spans 14 amino acids. The V and J ends lost 0 bases and 2 bases respectively, with 8 bases between them. The CDR3 bases are TGTGCCAGCAGTTACTCGGAGGGTCCCTACGAGCAGTACTTC. This sequence encodes CASSYSEGPYEQYF.

This clone was detected a few times. The chain carries TRBV5-4 and TRBJ1-6; D is perhaps TRBD1 (5 bases). V was trimmed by 4 bases and J by 9 bases, leaving 17 bases between them. CDR1 and CDR2 (germline): SGHNT, YYREEE (reference sequence). This CDR3 has 15 amino acids. CDR3 DNA sequence: TGTGCCAGCAGCAGGCGGGAGGGGAGCGGTTCACCCCTCCACTTT. The encoded protein is CASSRREGSGSPLHF.

The chain recombines TRBV5-4 with TRBJ2-2, with D perhaps TRBD1 (6 bases). This CDR3 region has 15 residues. Germline CDR1 reads SGHNT; CDR2 reads YYREEE (reference sequence). The V end was cut by 5 bases, the J end by 5 bases, with 16 bases between. The CDR3 DNA reads as TGTGCCAGCAGACTTCAGGGGCAGCTAACCGGGGAGCTGTTTTTT. Translation gives CASRLQGQLTGELFF.

The V call is TRBV6-5, the J call TRBJ1-2, with D possibly TRBD1 on 6 matching bases. The germline V gene encodes CDR1 MNHEY and CDR2 SVGAGI. The CDR3 extends over 14 amino acids. Trimming took off 6 bases at V and 6 bases at J, with 17 bases between the two ends. CDR3 bases: TGTGCCAGCAGGACCGGATCCCCAGGGGATGGCTACACCTTC. The encoded protein is CASRTGSPGDGYTF.

The genes are TRBV19 and TRBJ1-2; possible D gene TRBD1, 5 bases. Germline V lookup: CDR1 LNHDA, CDR2 SQIVND (reference sequence). Trimming shortened V by 6 bases and J by 0 bases, and 14 bases separated the two germline ends. There are 15 residues in the CDR3. The CDR3 DNA reads as TGTGCCAGTAGGAGATATCAGGGCGCTAACTATGGCTACACCTTC. Residues: CASRRYQGANYGYTF.

The V and J genes are TRBV7-9 and TRBJ2-7; possibly TRBD1 for D (5 bases). The CDR3 runs to 14 residues. CDR1 is SEHNR, CDR2 FQNEAQ, per germline (reference sequence). Trimming took off 1 base at V and 2 bases at J, with 9 bases between the two ends. The CDR3 is CASSLVAGPYEQYF. CDR3 DNA: TGTGCCAGCAGCTTAGTTGCAGGGCCCTACGAGCAGTACTTC.